This T cell receptor (beta chain) emerged from a study of blood T cell repertoires in COVID-19. Study-wide context: The United States, Italy and Spain were the sources of the acute and convalescent COVID-19 samples. The cDNA or gDNA used as material had been derived from T cells, B-cell-depleted T cells, or PBMCs.

The CDR3 runs to 15 residues. The germline V gene has CDR1 MNHEY and CDR2 SVGAGI. Trimming removed 4 bases at V and 6 bases at J, with 15 bases between. Per the authors' pipeline: Researchers report that nucleated cell counts were estimated from reference gene primer amplification. Here immunoSEQ multiplex PCR was the method, and the copy in TCRdb shows in-frame clones only, minus some. V and J calls and clone size follow that table, whereas D and trimming were derived from the DNA. Of hundreds of thousands of clones listed, 90% are singletons. The chain is built from TRBV6-5 and TRBJ1-4, with D possibly matching TRBD1 (5 bases). Sequenced material: peripheral blood. The sequence was collected from a woman aged 18 to 35 with acute or convalescent COVID-19. The chain's CDR3 is CASSFLGLGDEKLFF. CDR3 nucleotide sequence: TGTGCCAGCAGTTTCCTGGGACTTGGGGATGAAAAACTGTTTTTT.